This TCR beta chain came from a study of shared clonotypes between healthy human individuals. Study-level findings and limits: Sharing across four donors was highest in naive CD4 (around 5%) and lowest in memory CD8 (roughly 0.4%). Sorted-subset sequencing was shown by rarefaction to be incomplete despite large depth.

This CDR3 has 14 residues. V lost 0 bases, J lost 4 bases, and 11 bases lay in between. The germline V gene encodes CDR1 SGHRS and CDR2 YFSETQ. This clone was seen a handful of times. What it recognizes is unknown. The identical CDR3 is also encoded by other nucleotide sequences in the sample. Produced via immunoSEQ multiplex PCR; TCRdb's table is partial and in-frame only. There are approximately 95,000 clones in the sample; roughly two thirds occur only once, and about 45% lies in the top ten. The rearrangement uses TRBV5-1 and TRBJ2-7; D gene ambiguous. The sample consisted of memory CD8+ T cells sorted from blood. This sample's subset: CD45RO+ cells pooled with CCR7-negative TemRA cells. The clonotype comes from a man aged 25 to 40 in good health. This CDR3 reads CASSLGGGRYEQYF. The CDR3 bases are TGCGCCAGCAGCTTGGGCGGCGGAAGATACGAGCAGTACTTC. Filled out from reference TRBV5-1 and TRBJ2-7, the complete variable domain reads KAGVTQTPRYLIKTRGQQVTLSCSPISGHRSVSWYQQTPGQGLQFLFEYFSETQRNKGNFPGRFSGRQFSNSRSEMNVSTLELGDSALYLCASSLGGGRYEQYFGPGTRLTVT.